Presented here are 10 T cell receptor beta chains from one specimen sequenced in a study of shared clonotypes between healthy human individuals. Profiling relied on immunoSEQ multiplex PCR, and the TCRdb table lists in-frame clones only, not all of them. The sample has about 480,000 clones, 75% to 80% seen once. The source material was PBMCs. The receptors stem from a woman in her forties in good health. Some clones in this sample may be carry-over from other donors' samples.

Here the CDR3 reads CASSLARVLETQYF. For the CDR3, the DNA is TGTGCCAGCAGCTTGGCAAGGGTATTGGAGACCCAGTACTTC. V usage is TRBV5-5 and J usage is TRBJ2-5; D is unclear. The CDR3 runs to 14 residues. The V gene lost 0 bases and the J gene lost 5 bases, with 11 bases spanning the gap. CDR1 and CDR2 from the germline V gene are SGHKS and YYEKEE (reference sequence).

This chain connects TRBV10-3 to TRBJ2-1; TRBD2 matches at 11 bases. After removal of 3 bases from V and 4 bases from J, the junction contained 8 bases not matched to a gene. Per germline, CDR1 ENHRY and CDR2 SYGVKD. The CDR3 has 17 amino acids. CDR3 protein: CAISDSAGTSGYNEQFF. The CDR3 DNA reads TGTGCCATCAGTGACTCCGCCGGGACTAGCGGTTACAATGAGCAGTTCTTC.

CDR3 loop: CASSYWALVTEAFF. Here the CDR3 DNA reads TGTGCCAGCAGTTATTGGGCCCTGGTCACTGAAGCTTTCTTT. V and J are TRBV28 and TRBJ1-1; D uncertain. The ends were cut back, 4 bases at V and 4 bases at J, with 13 bases in the middle. Germline lookup yields CDR1 MDHEN and CDR2 SYDVKM. The CDR3 extends over 14 amino acids.

In its sample, this clone was seen many times. The chain recombines TRBV21-1 with TRBJ2-7; TRBD1 is taken as the D call from the table, unchecked against the DNA. TRBV21-1 is noted as a pseudogene. This CDR3 has 17 residues. The CDR3 protein is CASSTPTRLDRGREQYF. CDR3 coding DNA: TGTGCCAGCAGCACCCCCACCCGCCTGGACAGGGGGCGCGAGCAGTACTTC.

This chain joins TRBV30 and TRBJ2-3, with D unresolved. CDR3 length: 12 residues. Trimming took off 1 base at V and 4 bases at J, with 6 bases between the two ends. Germline V gene sequence: CDR1 GTSNPN, CDR2 SVGIG (reference sequence). The CDR3 nucleotides are TGTGCCTGGAGTGCCGGTTCAGATACGCAGTATTTT. As protein: CAWSAGSDTQYF.

This clone was counted a single time. The chain recombines TRBV7-5 with TRBJ2-5; TRBD2, the table's D call, lacks a check against the DNA. TRBV7-5 is a recognized pseudogene. The CDR3 loop spans 16 amino acids. The CDR3 here is CVRSSGLAGRKETQYF. In DNA form, the CDR3 reads TGTGTCAGAAGCTCCGGACTAGCGGGGCGAAAAGAGACCCAGTACTTC.

This clone was recorded once. This rearrangement joins TRBV29-1 to TRBJ2-5, with D unresolved. The V end lost 7 bases, the J end lost 2 bases, and 11 bases lay between the germline ends. This CDR3 has 12 residues. Looked up from germline, CDR1 is SQVTM and CDR2 is ANQGSEA. This CDR3 is CSAALTQETQYF. CDR3 DNA: TGCAGCGCCGCCCTAACACAAGAGACCCAGTACTTC.

CDR3 sequence reads: CASSDGPGGNEQFF. The CDR3 nucleotides are TGTGCCAGCAGTGACGGGCCAGGGGGTAATGAGCAGTTCTTC. The J gene is TRBJ2-1, the V gene TRBV6-4, with 7 positions matching TRBD1. This CDR3 has 14 amino acids. Trimming at V came to 2 bases and at J to 7 bases, leaving 5 bases not matched to a gene. CDR1 is MRHNA, CDR2 SNTAGT, per germline.

The V gene is TRBV7-2, the J gene TRBJ1-5; D perhaps matches TRBD1 (5 bases). Trimming took 6 bases from V and 7 from J, leaving 10 bases between them. The length of the CDR3 is 12 residues. In germline, CDR1 is SGHTA, CDR2 FQGNSA. The CDR3 coding sequence is TGTGCCAGCAGTTTCGGGGCCCAGCCCCAGCATTTT. This sequence encodes CASSFGAQPQHF.

The chain couples TRBV2 to TRBJ1-5, with TRBD1 matching 9 bases. J was trimmed by 9 bases and V by 3 bases; bases with no gene match: 9. CDR3 length: 15 residues. Germline lookup yields CDR1 SNHLY and CDR2 FYNNEI. The CDR3 DNA sequence: TGTGCCAGCAGTGAGGACAGGGGCCGCGCAGGGCCCCAGCATTTT. Translation: CASSEDRGRAGPQHF.